Listed here are 20 T cell receptor beta chains from one sample, sequenced in a study of vaccination and CD4 T cells after COVID-19. Which antigens these TCRs recognize remains unknown. This sample's treatment: 10-day PBMC culture with coronavirus spike peptide pools or control peptides (ViraFEST assay). With the Oncomine TCR Beta short-read assay, DNA from cultured CD4+ T cells was sequenced. TCRdb re-called the PCR reads through MiXCR, storing one row per CDR3 protein. The sample lists some 9,000 distinct CDR3 sequences, around three fifths occurring once. Sequencing was done on a sample of CD4+ T cells from blood, cultured in vitro. Receptors originate from a human donor who had recovered from COVID-19.

The chain links TRBV20-1 to TRBJ2-3; 9 positions match TRBD1. The V gene's germline CDR1 is DFQATT and CDR2 SNEGSKA (reference sequence). The CDR3 extends over 14 amino acids. After removal of 4 bases from V and 5 bases from J, the junction contained 7 bases not matched to a gene. In DNA, the CDR3 is TGCAGTGCTACCCAGGGACAGGGAGAAGATACGCAGTATTTT. This gives the protein CSATQGQGEDTQYF.

The chain couples TRBV30 to TRBJ2-5; 7 positions match TRBD2. CDR1 GTSNPN and CDR2 SVGIG come from the germline V gene (reference sequence). J lost 5 bases, V lost 4 bases, and 7 bases had no gene match. CDR3 size: 13 residues. CDR3 nucleotides: TGTGCCTGGAACCGCGGGAGTCTGGAGACCCAGTACTTC. It encodes CAWNRGSLETQYF.

Only a few counts were recorded for this clonotype. The rearrangement uses TRBV7-9 and TRBJ2-5; D unresolved. V was pared by 3 bases and J by 1 base, with 9 bases between. This CDR3 spans 14 amino acids. Germline CDR1 and CDR2: SEHNR and FQNEAQ (reference sequence). CDR3 sequence: CASSLSSSQETQYF. The CDR3 bases are TGTGCCAGCAGCTTGAGTAGTTCCCAAGAGACCCAGTACTTC.

This clonotype has just a few counts. The rearrangement links TRBV2 to TRBJ1-2; D perhaps matches TRBD1 (5 bases). CDR3 length equals 13 residues. Germline V gene data show CDR1 as SNHLY and CDR2 as FYNNEI. V gave up 6 bases and J gave up 6 bases, with 14 bases separating them. CDR3 sequence reads: CASRFGPGNGYTF. CDR3 bases: TGTGCCAGCAGATTCGGACCAGGGAATGGCTACACCTTC.

The chain recombines TRBV5-1 with TRBJ2-7, with 10 bases lining up with TRBD2. V trimming: 3 bases; J trimming: 4 bases; junction bases outside the gene matches: 10. In germline, CDR1 is SGHRS, CDR2 YFSETQ. The length of the CDR3 is 16 residues. The CDR3 loop reads CASSSGASGRLYEQYF. CDR3 coding DNA: TGCGCCAGCAGCTCTGGGGCTAGCGGGAGATTGTACGAGCAGTACTTC.

The chain carries TRBV6-1 and TRBJ1-5; D might be TRBD1 (5 bases). V was pared by 1 base and J by 3 bases, with 7 bases between. Germline CDR1 MNHNS, CDR2 SASEGT. The CDR3 sequence is 14 residues long. Here the CDR3 DNA reads TGTGCCAGCAGTGAAGGACAGTTCAATCAGCCCCAGCATTTT. The encoded protein is CASSEGQFNQPQHF.

The table lists this clonotype with a few counts. The CDR3 region has the DNA TGCGCCAGCAGCAGCTGGGGCAATCAGCCCCAGCATTTT. Encoded protein: CASSSWGNQPQHF. The chain carries TRBV23-1 and TRBJ1-5; D gene ambiguous. TRBV23-1 has ORF status, its function being uncertain. This CDR3 spans 13 amino acids. Trimming took off 6 bases at V and 2 bases at J, with 8 bases between the two ends.

The rearrangement joins TRBV20-1 to TRBJ2-7; a possible D gene is TRBD2 (6 bases). The CDR3 is 14 residues long. CDR1 and CDR2 from the germline V gene are DFQATT and SNEGSKA (reference sequence). Trimming stripped 3 bases from V and 10 bases from J, with 22 bases between. The CDR3 is CSASSREPNKTQYF. CDR3 nucleotide sequence: TGCAGTGCTAGTTCCCGGGAGCCCAACAAGACTCAGTACTTC.

CDR3: CASSYMGGHQPQHF. As DNA, the CDR3 is TGTGCCAGCAGTTACATGGGGGGGCATCAGCCCCAGCATTTT. The genes are TRBV6-5 and TRBJ1-5, with a weak D call TRBD1 (6 bases). The CDR3 contains 14 residues. With 2 bases removed from V and 5 bases from J, the gap between germline ends came to 10 bases. Germline V CDR1 and CDR2: MNHEY, SVGAGI.

This chain links TRBV7-2 with TRBJ1-6; 7 bases align to TRBD1. Losses at the gene ends were 6 bases for V and 7 bases for J; bases not matched to a gene: 6. Germline V gene lookup returns CDR1 SGHTA and CDR2 FQGNSA. This CDR3 spans 14 amino acids. The CDR3 spells CASRRDSTNSPLHF. CDR3 coding DNA: TGTGCCAGCAGACGGGACAGTACGAATTCACCCCTCCACTTT.

This clonotype has only one observation. The genes are TRBV20-1 and TRBJ2-7; possibly TRBD1 for D (7 bases). The length of the CDR3 is 13 residues. The germline V gene encodes CDR1 DFQATT and CDR2 SNEGSKA (reference sequence). V was cut by 1 base and J by 3 bases, with 10 bases left in between. CDR3 region: CSARGQGGYEQYF. As DNA, the CDR3 is TGCAGTGCTAGAGGCCAGGGGGGCTACGAGCAGTACTTC.

The J gene is TRBJ2-4, the V gene TRBV7-9, with D unclear. V was clipped by 5 bases and J by 5 bases, with 13 bases between them. Germline CDR1 reads SEHNR; CDR2 reads FQNEAQ (reference sequence). CDR3 length equals 14 residues. CDR3 sequence: CASSRDGPQNIQYF. The CDR3 bases are TGTGCCAGCAGCCGCGACGGGCCCCAAAACATTCAGTACTTC.

Written as DNA, the CDR3 is TGTGCCAGCAGTAGGGACAGGGCGTACACTGAAGCTTTCTTT. It encodes CASSRDRAYTEAFF. The J gene is TRBJ1-1, the V gene TRBV12-3 or TRBV12-4, with TRBD1 matching 9 bases. The ends lost 5 bases at V and 3 bases at J; junction bases unmatched: 4. The CDR3 runs 14 residues.

J is TRBJ2-3 and V is TRBV2; D unresolved. The CDR3 covers 10 residues. Germline CDR1 is SNHLY and CDR2 is FYNNEI. V shed 5 bases and J shed 8 bases, with 5 bases lying between them. CDR3 DNA: TGTGCCAGCAGTCAGGTTACGCAGTATTTT. Translation: CASSQVTQYF.

The table lists this clonotype with a count of one. The J gene is TRBJ1-5, the V gene TRBV12-3 or TRBV12-4; weak D call: TRBD1 (5 bases). V lost 7 bases to trimming and J lost 3 bases, with 16 bases between them. There are 15 residues in the CDR3. Written as DNA, the CDR3 is TGTGCCAGCACCCTAGGGGCCTCACTCAATCAGCCCCAGCATTTT. Protein: CASTLGASLNQPQHF.

The J gene is TRBJ1-2, the V gene TRBV3-1; D is unresolved. The V gene lost 4 bases and the J gene lost 3 bases, with 15 bases spanning the gap. Germline V CDR1 and CDR2: LGHDT, YNNKEL (reference sequence). The CDR3 runs 15 residues. Here the CDR3 DNA reads TGTGCCAGCAGCCCGCTCCTTCGGAGGCACTATGGCTACACCTTC. This gives the protein CASSPLLRRHYGYTF.

The gene calls are TRBV6-5 and TRBJ2-7; no reliable D call. Germline loops: CDR1 MNHEY, CDR2 SVGAGI. V was cut by 0 bases and J by 2 bases, with 5 bases left in between. The CDR3 totals 13 residues. CDR3 loop: CASSYSYTYEQYF. The CDR3 nucleotides read TGTGCCAGCAGTTACTCCTATACCTACGAGCAGTACTTC.

The chain combines TRBV6-1 with TRBJ1-5, with D unresolved. The germline V and J ends were trimmed by 9 bases and 2 bases, with 20 bases remaining between them. CDR3 size: 16 residues. Germline V gene sequence: CDR1 MNHNS, CDR2 SASEGT. CDR3 residues: CASSSWRAGGNQPQHF. The DNA for the CDR3 is TGTGCCAGTTCATCCTGGAGGGCTGGAGGCAATCAGCCCCAGCATTTT.

For the CDR3, the DNA is TGTGCCAGCAGCCAAGGGGGGCCATATGGCTACACCTTC. Translating it yields CASSQGGPYGYTF. The chain recombines TRBV7-9 with TRBJ1-2, with D possibly TRBD1 on 6 matching bases. Deletions cut 5 bases from V and 5 bases from J, with 12 bases between. This CDR3 has 13 amino acids. Germline-derived CDR1 and CDR2 are SEHNR and FQNEAQ (reference sequence).

This sequence joins TRBV28 and TRBJ1-2; 11 nucleotides agree with TRBD1. The CDR3 consists of 14 residues. V trimming: 5 bases; J trimming: 6 bases; junction bases outside the gene matches: 5. CDR1 and CDR2 (germline): MDHEN, SYDVKM. The CDR3 loop is CASSIGTGGHGYTF. CDR3 DNA: TGTGCCAGCAGTATCGGGACAGGGGGACATGGCTACACCTTC.